This TCR beta chain was captured by sequencing in a study of cytomegalovirus exposure and HLA in healthy donors. General study findings and limits: High sensitivity and specificity were reportedly achieved when the classifier diagnosed cytomegalovirus status. Rarity characterized most TCR sequences, yet some public TCRs appeared in many donors. The study flagged some 170 TCR beta chains as cytomegalovirus-associated.

Only in-frame clones appear in the TCRdb table, and some are missing; sequencing was by immunoSEQ multiplex PCR. The table has 90,000 to 130,000 clones, roughly 90% seen once. Germline CDR1 and CDR2: SGHTA and FQGTGA. This CDR3 comprises 13 residues. Trimming removed 4 bases from V and 2 bases from J, with 3 bases in between. As for this clone: The antigen remains unidentified.

The V call is TRBV7-3, the J call TRBJ2-6; no reliable D call. Specimen: PBMCs. This clonotype was obtained from a woman under 30 in good health and CMV-seronegative. CDR3 sequence (DNA): TGTGCCAGCAGCTCAACTGGGGCCAACGTCCTGACTTTC. Amino acids: CASSSTGANVLTF. The full variable domain, in which reference TRBV7-3 and TRBJ2-6 provide the parts outside the CDR3, is GAGVSQTPSNKVTEKGKYVELRCDPISGHTALYWYRQSLGQGPEFLIYFQGTGAADDSGLPNDRFFAVRPEGSVSTLKIQRTERGDSAVYLCASSSTGANVLTFGAGSRLTVL.